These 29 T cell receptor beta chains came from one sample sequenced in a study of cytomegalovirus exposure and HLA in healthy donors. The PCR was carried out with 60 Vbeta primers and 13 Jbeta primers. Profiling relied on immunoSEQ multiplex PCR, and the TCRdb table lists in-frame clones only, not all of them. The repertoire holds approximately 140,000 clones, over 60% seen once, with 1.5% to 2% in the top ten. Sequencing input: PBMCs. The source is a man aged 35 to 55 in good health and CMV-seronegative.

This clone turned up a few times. CDR3 DNA: TGTGCCAGCAGGCGACAGTGGGATAACTATGGCTACACCTTC. It yields the protein CASRRQWDNYGYTF. The chain recombines TRBV5-4 with TRBJ1-2; tentatively, D is TRBD1 (5 bases). CDR1 and CDR2 (germline): SGHNT, YYREEE (reference sequence). The CDR3 is 14 residues long. Trimming took off 5 bases at V and 1 base at J, with 12 bases between the two ends.

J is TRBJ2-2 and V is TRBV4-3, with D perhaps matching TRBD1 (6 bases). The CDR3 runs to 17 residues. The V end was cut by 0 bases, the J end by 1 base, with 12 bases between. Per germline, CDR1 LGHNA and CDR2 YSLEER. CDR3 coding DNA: TGCGCCAGCAGCCAAGATTATGCCAGGGGGAACACCGGGGAGCTGTTTTTT. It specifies CASSQDYARGNTGELFF.

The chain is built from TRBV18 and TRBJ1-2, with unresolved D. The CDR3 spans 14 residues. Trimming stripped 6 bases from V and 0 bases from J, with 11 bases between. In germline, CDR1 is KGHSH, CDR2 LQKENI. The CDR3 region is CASSPNPANYGYTF. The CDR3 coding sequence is TGTGCCAGCTCTCCCAATCCAGCTAACTATGGCTACACCTTC. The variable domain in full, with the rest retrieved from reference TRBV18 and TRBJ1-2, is NAGVMQNPRHLVRRRGQEARLRCSPMKGHSHVYWYRQLPEEGLKFMVYLQKENIIDESGMPKERFSAEFPKEGPSILRIQQVVRGDSAAYFCASSPNPANYGYTFGSGTRLTVV.

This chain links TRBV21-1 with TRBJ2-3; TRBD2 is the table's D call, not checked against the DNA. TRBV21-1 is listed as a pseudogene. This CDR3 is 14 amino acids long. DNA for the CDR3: TGTGCCAGCAGCAAAGGGACTACTCCAGATACGCAGTATTTT. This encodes CASSKGTTPDTQYF.

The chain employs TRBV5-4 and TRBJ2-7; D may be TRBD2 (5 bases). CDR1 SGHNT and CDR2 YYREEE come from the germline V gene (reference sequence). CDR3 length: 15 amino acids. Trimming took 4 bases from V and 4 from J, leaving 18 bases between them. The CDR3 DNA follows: TGTGCCAGCAGCCTCCCCGGGGTCAGCGATTACGAGCAGTACTTC. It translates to CASSLPGVSDYEQYF.

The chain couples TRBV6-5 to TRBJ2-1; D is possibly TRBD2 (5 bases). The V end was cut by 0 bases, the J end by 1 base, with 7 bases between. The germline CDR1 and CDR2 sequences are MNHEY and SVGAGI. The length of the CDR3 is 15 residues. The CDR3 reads CASSYSRESYNEQFF. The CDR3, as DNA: TGTGCCAGCAGTTACTCGAGGGAGTCCTACAATGAGCAGTTCTTC.

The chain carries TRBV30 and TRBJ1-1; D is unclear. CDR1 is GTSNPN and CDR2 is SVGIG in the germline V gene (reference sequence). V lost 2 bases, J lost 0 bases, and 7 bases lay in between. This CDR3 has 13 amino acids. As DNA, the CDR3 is TGTGCCTGGAGTTCAGGAATGAACACTGAAGCTTTCTTT. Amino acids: CAWSSGMNTEAFF.

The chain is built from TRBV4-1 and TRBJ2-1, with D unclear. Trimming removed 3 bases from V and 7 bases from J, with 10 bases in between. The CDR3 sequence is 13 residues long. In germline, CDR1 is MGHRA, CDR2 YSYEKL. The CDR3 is CASSHSNANEQFF. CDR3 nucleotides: TGCGCCAGCAGCCATAGTAACGCTAATGAGCAGTTCTTC.

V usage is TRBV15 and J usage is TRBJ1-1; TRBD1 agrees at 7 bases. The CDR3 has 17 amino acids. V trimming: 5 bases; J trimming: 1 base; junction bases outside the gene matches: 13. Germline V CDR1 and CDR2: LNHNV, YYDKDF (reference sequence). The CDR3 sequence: CATSLYFFGQENTEAFF. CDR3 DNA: TGTGCCACCAGCTTATATTTTTTTGGACAGGAGAACACTGAAGCTTTCTTT.

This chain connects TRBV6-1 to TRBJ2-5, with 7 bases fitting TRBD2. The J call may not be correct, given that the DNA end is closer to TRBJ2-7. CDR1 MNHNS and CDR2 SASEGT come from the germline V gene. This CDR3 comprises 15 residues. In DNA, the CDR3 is TGTGCCAGCAGTGAAGCGCCTAGCGGCTCCTACGAGCAGTACTTC. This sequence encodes CASSEAPSGSYEQYF.

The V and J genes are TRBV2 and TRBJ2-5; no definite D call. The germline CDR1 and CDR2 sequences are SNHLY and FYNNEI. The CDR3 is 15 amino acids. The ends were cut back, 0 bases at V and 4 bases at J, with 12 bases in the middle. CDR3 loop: CASSEALEIGETQYF. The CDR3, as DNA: TGTGCCAGCAGTGAAGCGCTAGAGATAGGAGAGACCCAGTACTTC.

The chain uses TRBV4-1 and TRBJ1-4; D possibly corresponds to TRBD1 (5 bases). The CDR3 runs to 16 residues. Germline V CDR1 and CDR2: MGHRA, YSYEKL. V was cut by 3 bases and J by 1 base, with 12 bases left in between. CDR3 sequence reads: CASSHTRQGTNEKLFF. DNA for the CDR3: TGCGCCAGCAGCCACACGCGGCAGGGAACTAATGAAAAACTGTTTTTT.

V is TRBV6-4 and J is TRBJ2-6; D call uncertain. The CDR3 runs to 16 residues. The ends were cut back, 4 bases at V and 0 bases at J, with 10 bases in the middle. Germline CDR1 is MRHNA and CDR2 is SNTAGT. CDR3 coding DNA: TGTGCCAGCAGTGGGGCGCCAGGCTCTGGGGCCAACGTCCTGACTTTC. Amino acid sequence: CASSGAPGSGANVLTF.

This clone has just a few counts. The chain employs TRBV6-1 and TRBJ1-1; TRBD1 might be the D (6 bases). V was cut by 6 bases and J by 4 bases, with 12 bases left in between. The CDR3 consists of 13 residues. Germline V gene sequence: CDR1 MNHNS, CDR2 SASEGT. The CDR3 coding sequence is TGTGCCAGCAGAACTCCAGGGGTCACTGAAGCTTTCTTT. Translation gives CASRTPGVTEAFF.

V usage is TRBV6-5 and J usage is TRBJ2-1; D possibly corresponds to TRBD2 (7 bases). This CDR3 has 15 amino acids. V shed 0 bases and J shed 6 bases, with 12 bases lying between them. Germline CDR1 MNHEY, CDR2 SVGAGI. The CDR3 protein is CASSYSQGRANEQFF. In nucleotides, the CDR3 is TGTGCCAGCAGTTACTCGCAGGGGAGGGCCAATGAGCAGTTCTTC.

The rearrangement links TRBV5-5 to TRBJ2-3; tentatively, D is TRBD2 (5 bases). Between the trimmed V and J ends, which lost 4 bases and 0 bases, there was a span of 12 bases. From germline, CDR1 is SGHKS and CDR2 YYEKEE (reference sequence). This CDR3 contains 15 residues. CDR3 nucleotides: TGTGCCAGCAGCCAAGGCGGGTTCAGCACAGATACGCAGTATTTT. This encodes CASSQGGFSTDTQYF. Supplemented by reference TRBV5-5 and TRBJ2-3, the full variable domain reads DAGVTQSPTHLIKTRGQQVTLRCSPISGHKSVSWYQQVLGQGPQFIFQYYEKEERGRGNFPDRFSARQFPNYSSELNVNALLLGDSALYLCASSQGGFSTDTQYFGPGTRLTVL.

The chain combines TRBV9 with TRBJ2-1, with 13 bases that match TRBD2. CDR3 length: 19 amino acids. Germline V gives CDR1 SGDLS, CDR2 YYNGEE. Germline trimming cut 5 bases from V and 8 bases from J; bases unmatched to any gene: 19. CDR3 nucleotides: TGTGCCAGCAGTGACAGCGTGGGGACTAGCGGGGCCCTAAGGGATGAGCAGTTCTTC. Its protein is CASSDSVGTSGALRDEQFF.

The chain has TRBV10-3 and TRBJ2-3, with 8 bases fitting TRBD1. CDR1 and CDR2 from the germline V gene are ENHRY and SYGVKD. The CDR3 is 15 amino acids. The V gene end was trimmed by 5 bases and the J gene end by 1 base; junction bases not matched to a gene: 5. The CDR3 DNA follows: TGTGCCATCAGTAGCAGGGGGCCGGGCACAGATACGCAGTATTTT. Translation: CAISSRGPGTDTQYF.

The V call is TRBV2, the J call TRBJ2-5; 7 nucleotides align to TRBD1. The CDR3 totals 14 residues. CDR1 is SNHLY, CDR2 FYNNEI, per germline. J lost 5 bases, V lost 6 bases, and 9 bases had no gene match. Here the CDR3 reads CASRAGQVSETQYF. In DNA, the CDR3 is TGTGCCAGCAGGGCAGGACAGGTCTCCGAGACCCAGTACTTC.

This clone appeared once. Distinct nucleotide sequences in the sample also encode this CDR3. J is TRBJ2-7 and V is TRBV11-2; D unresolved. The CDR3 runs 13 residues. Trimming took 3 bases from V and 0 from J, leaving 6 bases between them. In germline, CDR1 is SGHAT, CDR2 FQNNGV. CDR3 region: CASSLRSSYEQYF. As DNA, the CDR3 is TGTGCCAGCAGCTTGCGGAGCTCCTACGAGCAGTACTTC.

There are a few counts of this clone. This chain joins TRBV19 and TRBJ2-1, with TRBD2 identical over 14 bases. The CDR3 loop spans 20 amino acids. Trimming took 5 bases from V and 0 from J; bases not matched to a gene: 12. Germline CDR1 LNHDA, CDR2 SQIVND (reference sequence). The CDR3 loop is CASSPRTSGGYYSSYNEQFF. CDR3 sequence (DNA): TGTGCCAGTAGTCCCCGGACTAGCGGGGGGTATTATAGCTCCTACAATGAGCAGTTCTTC. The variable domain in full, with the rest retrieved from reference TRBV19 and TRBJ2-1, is DGGITQSPKYLFRKEGQNVTLSCEQNLNHDAMYWYRQDPGQGLRLIYYSQIVNDFQKGDIAEGYSVSREKKESFPLTVTSAQKNPTAFYLCASSPRTSGGYYSSYNEQFFGPGTRLTVL.

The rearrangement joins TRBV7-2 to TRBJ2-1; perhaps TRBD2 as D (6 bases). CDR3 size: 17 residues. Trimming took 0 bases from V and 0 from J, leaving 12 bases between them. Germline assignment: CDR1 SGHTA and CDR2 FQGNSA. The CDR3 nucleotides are TGTGCCAGCAGCTTAGCTCTAGCGAGTCCCTCCTACAATGAGCAGTTCTTC. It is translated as CASSLALASPSYNEQFF. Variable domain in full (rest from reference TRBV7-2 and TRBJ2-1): GAGVSQSPSNKVTEKGKDVELRCDPISGHTALYWYRQSLGQGLEFLIYFQGNSAPDKSGLPSDRFSAERTGGSVSTLTIQRTQQEDSAVYLCASSLALASPSYNEQFFGPGTRLTVL.

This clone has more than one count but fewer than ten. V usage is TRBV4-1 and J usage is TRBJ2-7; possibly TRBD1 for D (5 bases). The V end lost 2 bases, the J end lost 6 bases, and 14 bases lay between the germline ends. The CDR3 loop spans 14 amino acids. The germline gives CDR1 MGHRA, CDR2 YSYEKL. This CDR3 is CASSQTTELGEQYF. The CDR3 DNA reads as TGCGCCAGCAGCCAAACGACAGAGTTGGGCGAGCAGTACTTC.

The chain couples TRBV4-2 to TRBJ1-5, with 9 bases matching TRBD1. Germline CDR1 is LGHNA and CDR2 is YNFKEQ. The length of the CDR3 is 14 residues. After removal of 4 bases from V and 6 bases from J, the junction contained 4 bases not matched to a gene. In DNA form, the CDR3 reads TGTGCCAGCAGCCCGGGACAGGGCACTCAGCCCCAGCATTTT. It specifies CASSPGQGTQPQHF.

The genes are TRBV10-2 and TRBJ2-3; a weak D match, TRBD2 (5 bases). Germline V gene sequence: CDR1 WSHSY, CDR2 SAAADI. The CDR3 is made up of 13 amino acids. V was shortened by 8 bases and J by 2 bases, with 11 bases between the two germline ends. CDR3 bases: TGCGCCAGCTATGAGGGTCCCACAGATACGCAGTATTTT. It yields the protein CASYEGPTDTQYF.

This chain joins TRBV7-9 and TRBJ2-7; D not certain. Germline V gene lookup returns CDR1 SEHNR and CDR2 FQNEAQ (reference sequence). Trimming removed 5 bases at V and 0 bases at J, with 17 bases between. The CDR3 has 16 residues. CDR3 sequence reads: CASSPSMVRSSYEQYF. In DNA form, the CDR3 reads TGTGCCAGCAGCCCCTCAATGGTAAGGAGCTCCTACGAGCAGTACTTC.

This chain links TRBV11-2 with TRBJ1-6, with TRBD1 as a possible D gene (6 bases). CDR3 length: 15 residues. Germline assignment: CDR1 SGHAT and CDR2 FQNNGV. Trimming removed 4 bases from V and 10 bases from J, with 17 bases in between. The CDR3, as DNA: TGTGCCAGCAGCTCACTACAGGGTATATCGTCACCCCTCCACTTT. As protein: CASSSLQGISSPLHF.

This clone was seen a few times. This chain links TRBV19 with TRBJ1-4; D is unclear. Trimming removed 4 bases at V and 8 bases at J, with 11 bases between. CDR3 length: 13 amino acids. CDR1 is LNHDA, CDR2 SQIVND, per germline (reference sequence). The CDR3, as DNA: TGTGCCAGTAGTACCTCCGACAACGAAAAACTGTTTTTT. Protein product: CASSTSDNEKLFF.

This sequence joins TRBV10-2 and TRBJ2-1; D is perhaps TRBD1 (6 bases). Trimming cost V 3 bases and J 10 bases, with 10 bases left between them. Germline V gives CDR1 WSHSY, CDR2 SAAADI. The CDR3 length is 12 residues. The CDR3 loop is CASSDATGEQFF. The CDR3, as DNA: TGCGCCAGCAGTGACGCCACAGGGGAGCAGTTCTTC.